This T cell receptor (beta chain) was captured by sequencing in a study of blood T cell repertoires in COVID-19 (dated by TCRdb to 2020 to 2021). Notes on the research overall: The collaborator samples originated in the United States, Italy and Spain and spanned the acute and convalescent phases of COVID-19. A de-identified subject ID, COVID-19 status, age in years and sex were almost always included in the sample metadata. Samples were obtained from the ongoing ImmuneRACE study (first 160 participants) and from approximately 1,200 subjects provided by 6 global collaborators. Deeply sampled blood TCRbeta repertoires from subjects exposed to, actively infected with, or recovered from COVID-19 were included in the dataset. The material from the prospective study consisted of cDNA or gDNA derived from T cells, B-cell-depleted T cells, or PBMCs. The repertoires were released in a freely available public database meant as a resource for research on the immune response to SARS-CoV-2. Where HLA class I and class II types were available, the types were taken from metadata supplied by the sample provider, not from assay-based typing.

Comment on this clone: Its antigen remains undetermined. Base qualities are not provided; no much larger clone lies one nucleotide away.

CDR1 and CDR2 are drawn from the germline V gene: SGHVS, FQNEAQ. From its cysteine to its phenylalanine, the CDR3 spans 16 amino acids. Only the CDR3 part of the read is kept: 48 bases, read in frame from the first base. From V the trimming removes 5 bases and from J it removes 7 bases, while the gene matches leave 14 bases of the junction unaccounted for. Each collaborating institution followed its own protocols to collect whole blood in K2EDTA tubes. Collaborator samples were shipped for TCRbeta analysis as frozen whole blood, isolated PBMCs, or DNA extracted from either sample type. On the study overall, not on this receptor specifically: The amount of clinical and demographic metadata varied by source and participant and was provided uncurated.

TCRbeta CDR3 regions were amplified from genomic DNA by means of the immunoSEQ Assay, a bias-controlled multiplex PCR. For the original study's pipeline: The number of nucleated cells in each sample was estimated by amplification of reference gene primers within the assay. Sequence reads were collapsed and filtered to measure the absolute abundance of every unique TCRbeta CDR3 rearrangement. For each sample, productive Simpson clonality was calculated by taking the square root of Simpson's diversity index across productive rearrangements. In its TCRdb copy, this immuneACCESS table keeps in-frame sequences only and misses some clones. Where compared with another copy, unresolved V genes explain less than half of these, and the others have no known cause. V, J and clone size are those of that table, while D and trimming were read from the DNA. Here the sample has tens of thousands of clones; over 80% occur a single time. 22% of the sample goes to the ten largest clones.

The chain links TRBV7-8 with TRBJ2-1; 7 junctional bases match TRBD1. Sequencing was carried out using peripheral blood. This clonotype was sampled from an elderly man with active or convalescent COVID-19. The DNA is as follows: TGTGCCAGCAGCCCTGACAGGGTTCCGCTTTTGAATGAGCAGTTCTTC. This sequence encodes CASSPDRVPLLNEQFF.